Only one count was recorded for the clone carrying this TCR beta chain. Its antigen is still unknown. These data belong to a study of CD8+CD57+ T cells in acquired aplastic anemia. About the research overall: An average of roughly 2.9 ug of DNA was obtained from sorted CD4+ and CD8+ cells. About 10 million reads were obtained on average for healthy donor CD4+ cells.

Findings and limits, study-wide: Statistical testing detected no significant gap in CD8+ Simpson's diversity between patients and controls. In common between the patients and the controls were some 29 CD8+ CDR3 sequences.

CDR3 length: 14 amino acids. Trimming stripped 5 bases from V and 4 bases from J, with 11 bases between. The V gene's germline CDR1 is KGHDR and CDR2 SFDVKD. For CDR3 and TCR beta VDJ profiling, genomic DNA was the template used. TCRdb ran MiXCR on the reads and lists one entry per CDR3 protein. The sample records approximately 130,000 distinct CDR3 sequences, 40% to 45% being singletons. This chain joins TRBV24-1 and TRBJ1-5; maybe TRBD1 (5 bases). The receptor's source is a human donor in good health, serving as a control. Sequencing was done on a sample of sorted CD4+, CD8+, or CD8+CD57+ T cells (not recorded which) from PBMCs. The CDR3 spells CATSVGGSNQPQHF. CDR3 coding DNA: TGTGCCACCAGTGTTGGGGGATCGAATCAGCCCCAGCATTTT.